Sequencing of this T cell receptor beta chain was carried out in a study of regulatory T cells in long-lasting Graves disease. According to the study, TCR beta libraries were built with iRepertoire HTBI primers and CDR3-region Arm-PCR. Each CDR3 protein gets one entry after TCRdb re-called the multiplex PCR reads with MiXCR. The table shows roughly 400,000 distinct CDR3 sequences, with around 21% occurring only once. Whole-study findings and limits: Those with persistent disease had in common more public clonotypes (about 3,000) than new patients (approximately 1,000).

The V gene end was trimmed by 2 bases and the J gene end by 1 base; junction bases not matched to a gene: 13. From germline, CDR1 is MDHEN and CDR2 SYDVKM. The CDR3 covers 21 residues. Time point described: persistent/refractory GD, antithyroid drugs over 5 years with positive TRAb. Extracted RNA from PBMCs served as the source of the TCR library. An endocrinology unit in Xi'an, China, supplied the patients. In this sample, this clonotype turned up many times. As yet, its antigen is unknown. The TCR comes from a female donor with Graves disease. Material: peripheral blood mononuclear cells (PBMCs), obtained when the disease was refractory, from a patient treated with antithyroid drugs. The chain links TRBV28 to TRBJ2-4; 14 bases agree with TRBD2. Here the CDR3 reads CASSLGGLAGVLGRAKNIQYF. The CDR3 region has the DNA TGTGCCAGCAGTTTAGGGGGACTAGCGGGAGTATTGGGCCGGGCCAAAAACATTCAGTACTTC.